What follows is one TCR beta chain and its context. This clone's antigen is unknown. Within one base of it there is no much larger clone, and no base qualities were kept. CDR1 MNHNY and CDR2 SVGAGI are derived from the germline V gene (reference sequence). Trimming costs V 5 bases and J 7 bases, and their ends lie 8 bases apart. CDR3 length: 11 amino acids, cysteine to phenylalanine. Only the CDR3 portion is preserved as DNA: 33 bases, with reading frame beginning at the first base. Libraries came from 5' RACE. The run used an Illumina HiSeq 2500. The second PCR ran for about 6 to 11 cycles and used a J-beta primer mix along with a sample-barcoded 5' primer. Each TCR beta cDNA molecule received a unique molecular identifier from a template-switch 5' adaptor carrying 12 random nucleotides. Each sample yielded at least 3 million CDR3-containing paired-end reads. First-strand cDNA synthesis was performed from all RNA using the Mint cDNA synthesis kit, with priming by a TRBC-specific oligonucleotide. After uracil-DNA glycosylase treatment, a first 18-cycle PCR used universal primers M1SS and BC2_uni_R on all cDNA. Turning to the authors' computational methods: For normalization, 1 million high-quality reads, each with a distinct molecular identifier, were randomly selected from each sample. Reads with shared molecular identifiers were discarded instead of being binned into consensus sequences. MiTCR, with a Q25 quality threshold and the strictest error-elimination algorithm, was used for CDR3 identification, clonotype clustering and error correction. Lower-bound total TCR beta diversity was estimated with a nonparametric unseen species model using Euler transformation. TCRdb ran its own pipeline on the public reads, namely fastp trimming at Q25 and MiXCR clone calling, and kept in-frame beta chains. Rows are unified per CDR3 protein, each entry keeping the most common DNA and genes. These V and J calls derive from TCRdb rather than the authors' analysis. The sample table lists 1.2 million to 1.5 million distinct CDR3 sequences, roughly 60% of them with a count of one. 6.5% to 8% of the sample comes from the top ten.

The sample originates from a study of blood T cells in healthy people across ages (dated by TCRdb to the mid-2010s). About the study as a whole: In model experiments, template switching captured about one uniquely barcoded TCR beta cDNA molecule for every two T cells. Donors of different ages were randomly distributed across sequencing lanes to avoid experimental bias. The donors were split into four age groups: young (average approximately 16 years), middle-aged (nearly 40), aged (about 56) and long-lived (about 82). The study measured age-related changes in TCR beta repertoire diversity using deep sequencing normalized with unique cDNA molecular identifiers. For two donors (one aged 18 to 29 and one aged 80 or older), the study analyzed two additional independent replicas of 1 million unique cDNA reads from the same blood draw.

The roughly 39 donors, aged about 6 to 95 years, were systemically healthy Caucasian individuals from Russia. Ten milliliters of peripheral blood were drawn from each donor into EDTA-treated Vacutainer tubes. Ficoll-Paque density-gradient centrifugation was used to isolate PBMCs, with at least 6.5 million per sample. Trizol reagent was used to extract total RNA from the PBMCs, yielding at least 5 micrograms per sample. The percentages of naive CD45RAhigh/CD27high T cells were determined by flow cytometry on a PBMC aliquot from every donor. Findings and caveats that apply to the study as a whole: As age increased, observed TCR beta diversity per million T cells dropped in a roughly linear way, and a significant reduction was already evident by age 40. Compared with the aged group, the long-lived group had more naive CD4+ T cells, fewer expanded clones and increased TCR diversity, suggesting age selection. Estimates of total diversity based on one million sequenced T cells were considered lower bounds and underestimates. Because donor CMV infection status was unknown, age-related changes in expanded clonotypes were potentially confounded. Because profiling used bulk unsorted PBMCs, naive and antigen-experienced compartments could not be compared conclusively. There was a strong correlation between observed TCR beta diversity and the percentage of naive T cells measured by flow cytometry.

The source material was blood. The clonotype was recovered from a young man in good health. The sequence joins TRBV6-6 to TRBJ1-1, with the D gene not clear enough to name. Here is the DNA: TGTGCCAGCAGTCAGACCAATGAAGCTTTCTTT. It specifies CASSQTNEAFF.